The 18 T cell receptor beta chains listed next were all sequenced from one sample in a study of blood T cell repertoires in COVID-19. Sequencing was performed with immunoSEQ multiplex PCR; in TCRdb, only in-frame clones are kept and a portion is missing. The table includes 150,000 to 160,000 clones, about 89% detected once. Sequenced: peripheral blood. The receptor set was obtained from a man aged 45-60 years with acute or convalescent COVID-19.

The rearrangement links TRBV14 to TRBJ1-1; 7 nucleotides align to TRBD1. V was pared by 5 bases and J by 3 bases, with 9 bases of the junction left unmatched. Looked up from germline, CDR1 is SGHDN and CDR2 is FVKESK. This CDR3 is built from 15 residues. The CDR3 DNA sequence: TGTGCCAGCAGCGCCCGACAGGGATGGTACACTGAAGCTTTCTTT. Its translation: CASSARQGWYTEAFF.

The V gene is TRBV28, the J gene TRBJ1-5; perhaps TRBD1 as D (6 bases). Germline CDR1 MDHEN, CDR2 SYDVKM. With 7 bases removed from V and 2 bases from J, the gap between germline ends came to 21 bases. The CDR3 totals 17 residues. The CDR3 DNA follows: TGTGCCAGCACCAAACCCCGTCAGGGGCCTGGCAATCAGCCCCAGCATTTT. Translation gives CASTKPRQGPGNQPQHF. Complete variable domain (other parts from reference TRBV28 and TRBJ1-5): DVKVTQSSRYLVKRTGEKVFLECVQDMDHENMFWYRQDPGLGLRLIYFSYDVKMKEKGDIPEGYSVSREKKERFSLILESASTNQTSMYLCASTKPRQGPGNQPQHFGDGTRLSIL.

The V and J genes are TRBV5-6 and TRBJ1-1; D uncertain. Per the germline V gene, CDR1 is SGHDT and CDR2 is YYEEEE. The CDR3 contains 12 residues. Trimming took off 4 bases at V and 3 bases at J, with 7 bases between the two ends. The CDR3 loop is CASSRSDTEAFF. The CDR3 nucleotides are TGTGCCAGCAGCCGTTCGGACACTGAAGCTTTCTTT.

The chain links TRBV3-1 (or the pseudogene TRBV3-2) to TRBJ2-7, with D tentatively TRBD1 (6 bases). Trimming took off 1 base at V and 0 bases at J, with 13 bases between the two ends. CDR1 and CDR2 (germline): LGHDT, YNNKEL (reference sequence). The CDR3 contains 16 residues. The CDR3 nucleotides are TGTGCCAGCAGCCAAGTGGGGGCTCTGGACTCCTACGAGCAGTACGTC. As protein: CASSQVGALDSYEQYV.

The chain joins TRBV2 to TRBJ1-5, with TRBD1 matching 9 bases. Germline assignment: CDR1 SNHLY and CDR2 FYNNEI. The CDR3 is made up of 15 amino acids. Trimming at V came to 5 bases and at J to 0 bases, leaving 2 bases not matched to a gene. The DNA for the CDR3 is TGTGCCAGCAGTCGGGACAGGGATAGCAATCAGCCCCAGCATTTT. It encodes CASSRDRDSNQPQHF.

As DNA, the CDR3 is TGTGCCAGTAGTATTTATAGTTCTGGGGCCAACGTCCTGACTTTC. Translated, it gives CASSIYSSGANVLTF. The genes are TRBV19 and TRBJ2-6; D is undetermined. The germline V and J ends were trimmed by 3 bases and 1 base, with 7 bases remaining between them. Germline loops: CDR1 LNHDA, CDR2 SQIVND (reference sequence). The CDR3 totals 15 residues.

The rearrangement uses TRBV5-1 and TRBJ2-3; perhaps TRBD2 as D (6 bases). V gave up 7 bases and J gave up 3 bases, with 15 bases separating them. The CDR3 is made up of 14 amino acids. Germline CDR1 reads SGHRS; CDR2 reads YFSETQ. CDR3 sequence reads: CASGGRGRTDTQYF. DNA of the CDR3: TGCGCCAGCGGCGGGCGTGGGAGGACAGATACGCAGTATTTT.

The chain carries TRBV6-6 and TRBJ1-4; possible D gene TRBD1, 5 bases. The CDR3 has 12 residues. Trimming stripped 6 bases from V and 12 bases from J, with 14 bases between. Germline assignment: CDR1 MNHNY and CDR2 SVGAGI (reference sequence). The CDR3 here is CASRPPGGELFF. The DNA for the CDR3 is TGTGCCAGCAGGCCCCCGGGAGGGGAACTGTTTTTT.

The gene calls are TRBV24-1 and TRBJ2-7, with TRBD2 matching 7 bases. The CDR3 spans 13 residues. V was clipped by 9 bases and J by 5 bases; unmatched bases: 9. The germline gives CDR1 KGHDR, CDR2 SFDVKD. The DNA of the CDR3 is TGTGCCACCGCTGGCCCTAGCGGCAACGAGCAGTACTTC. It codes for CATAGPSGNEQYF.

This rearrangement joins TRBV6-5 to TRBJ2-7; the D gene is possibly TRBD1 (6 bases). CDR3 size: 13 residues. Trimming cost V 4 bases and J 4 bases, with 11 bases left between them. Germline V gene data show CDR1 as MNHEY and CDR2 as SVGAGI. The CDR3 is CASSSNQGYEQYF. In nucleotides, the CDR3 is TGTGCCAGCAGTTCGAACCAGGGGTACGAGCAGTACTTC.

The chain has TRBV5-6 and TRBJ2-3, with D unresolved. The CDR3 length is 12 residues. The ends were cut back, 4 bases at V and 7 bases at J, with 10 bases in the middle. Germline V gene sequence: CDR1 SGHDT, CDR2 YYEEEE. The CDR3 DNA follows: TGTGCCAGCAGCCCTCGGAGCTATACGCAGTATTTT. Translating gives CASSPRSYTQYF. Full variable domain (missing parts from reference TRBV5-6 and TRBJ2-3): DAGVTQSPTHLIKTRGQQVTLRCSPKSGHDTVSWYQQALGQGPQFIFQYYEEEERQRGNFPDRFSGHQFPNYSSELNVNALLLGDSALYLCASSPRSYTQYFGPGTRLTVL.

The rearrangement joins TRBV27 to TRBJ2-7, with 8 bases matching TRBD1. Germline V gene data show CDR1 as MNHEY and CDR2 as SMNVEV (reference sequence). This CDR3 has 16 residues. The V gene end was trimmed by 1 base and the J gene end by 1 base; junction bases not matched to a gene: 6. The CDR3 protein is CASSLLLQGGSYEQYF. The CDR3, as DNA: TGTGCCAGCAGTTTATTGTTACAGGGGGGTTCCTACGAGCAGTACTTC.

The chain's CDR3 is CASSLARPTGELFF. The CDR3 DNA is TGTGCCAGCAGCTTGGCCAGGCCCACCGGGGAGCTGTTTTTT. The chain carries TRBV7-3 and TRBJ2-2; D is uncertain. The CDR3 contains 14 residues. V lost 3 bases to trimming and J lost 4 bases, with 9 bases between them. Germline V CDR1 and CDR2: SGHTA, FQGTGA.

The gene calls are TRBV7-6 and TRBJ1-4, with D perhaps TRBD1 (6 bases). V lost 0 bases, J lost 8 bases, and 16 bases lay in between. Germline assignment: CDR1 SGHVS and CDR2 FNYEAQ. This CDR3 is 16 amino acids long. CDR3 bases: TGTGCCAGCAGCTTAGCGGCGGGGGGGGCTCGGGAAAAACTGTTTTTT. This encodes CASSLAAGGAREKLFF.

The chain uses TRBV9 and TRBJ1-5; D unresolved. Trimming shortened V by 0 bases and J by 2 bases, and 6 bases separated the two germline ends. This CDR3 is built from 14 residues. Germline CDR1 SGDLS, CDR2 YYNGEE. The CDR3 spells CASSVESGNQPQHF. CDR3 in DNA: TGTGCCAGCAGCGTAGAGAGTGGCAATCAGCCCCAGCATTTT. The entire variable domain, with the rest obtained from reference TRBV9 and TRBJ1-5, is as follows: DSGVTQTPKHLITATGQRVTLRCSPRSGDLSVYWYQQSLDQGLQFLIQYYNGEERAKGNILERFSAQQFPDLHSELNLSSLELGDSALYFCASSVESGNQPQHFGDGTRLSIL.

This clone occurred once. The V and J genes are TRBV7-8 and TRBJ2-1; 9 bases are a match to TRBD2. After removal of 5 bases from V and 2 bases from J, the junction contained 7 bases not matched to a gene. The CDR3 is made up of 16 amino acids. Germline CDR1 and CDR2: SGHVS and FQNEAQ. The CDR3 bases are TGTGCCAGCAGCGGTGCGACTAGCGGCCCCTACAATGAGCAGTTCTTC. It is translated as CASSGATSGPYNEQFF.

This clone was counted once. V usage is TRBV28 and J usage is TRBJ2-7; D perhaps matches TRBD1 (6 bases). Trimming took off 6 bases at V and 0 bases at J, with 12 bases between the two ends. Germline CDR1 reads MDHEN; CDR2 reads SYDVKM. This CDR3 has 14 amino acids. CDR3: CASSGTPGSYEQYF. CDR3 in DNA: TGTGCCAGCAGCGGGACACCGGGCTCCTACGAGCAGTACTTC.

The chain employs TRBV4-1 and TRBJ1-1, with unresolved D. Trimming took 1 base from V and 4 from J, leaving 13 bases between them. The CDR3 is made up of 15 amino acids. Germline assignment: CDR1 MGHRA and CDR2 YSYEKL. CDR3 loop: CASSQGGKLVTEAFF. CDR3 bases: TGCGCCAGCAGCCAAGGAGGCAAGCTCGTCACTGAAGCTTTCTTT.